Listed here are 17 T cell receptor beta chains from one sample, sequenced in a study of blood T cell repertoires in COVID-19. Some clones are missing from TCRdb's copy, which holds only in-frame ones; the method was immunoSEQ multiplex PCR. The table shows 260,000 or so clones, with 84% occurring only once. The sample was peripheral blood. The receptor source for this set is a human donor in a cohort sampled during active COVID-19.

The chain employs TRBV7-8 and TRBJ2-1; D remains unclear. V was pared by 2 bases and J by 12 bases, with 17 bases between. CDR3 length equals 14 residues. Germline CDR1 SGHVS, CDR2 FQNEAQ. The CDR3 bases are TGTGCCAGCAGCTTAAGGCCCCTCCAACCAGGGCAGTTCTTC. Translated, it gives CASSLRPLQPGQFF.

The chain uses TRBV6-4 and TRBJ1-2; 7 bases are a match to TRBD1. This CDR3 is built from 15 residues. V was pared by 2 bases and J by 2 bases, with 5 bases of the junction left unmatched. The germline CDR1 and CDR2 sequences are MRHNA and SNTAGT. The CDR3 DNA reads as TGTGCCAGCAGTGACAAGACAGGGCAGAACTATGGCTACACCTTC. Protein: CASSDKTGQNYGYTF.

The rearrangement joins TRBV13 to TRBJ2-3; 8 bases are shared with TRBD1. Germline CDR1 PRHDT, CDR2 FYEKMQ (reference sequence). This CDR3 spans 16 amino acids. Trimming removed 4 bases from V and 2 bases from J; junction bases left unmatched: 8. This CDR3 is CASSSARTGPTDTQYF. For the CDR3, the DNA is TGTGCCAGCAGCTCAGCCCGGACAGGGCCCACAGATACGCAGTATTTT.

Concerning this clone: Distinct nucleotide sequences in the sample also encode this CDR3. The rearrangement links TRBV28 to TRBJ2-7, with D perhaps matching TRBD1 (6 bases). Germline lookup yields CDR1 MDHEN and CDR2 SYDVKM. Trimming cost V 4 bases and J 2 bases, with 12 bases left between them. This CDR3 has 14 amino acids. For the CDR3, the DNA is TGTGCCAGCAGTTCCGGACAGCCACCCTACGAGCAGTACTTC. This codes for CASSSGQPPYEQYF.

This clone was seen a single time. The chain recombines TRBV12-3 or TRBV12-4 with TRBJ2-1; D gene ambiguous. With 6 bases removed from V and 4 bases from J, the gap between germline ends came to 10 bases. The CDR3 has 13 residues. The CDR3 nucleotides are TGTGCCAGCAGCCCTCGAGAGTACAATGAGCAGTTCTTC. Protein product: CASSPREYNEQFF.

J is TRBJ1-1 and V is TRBV7-8; TRBD1 agrees at 7 bases. V shed 5 bases and J 0 bases; nucleotides not matched to a gene: 6. Germline V CDR1 and CDR2: SGHVS, FQNEAQ. The CDR3 runs to 15 residues. CDR3 sequence (DNA): TGTGCCAGCAGCATGCCGGGACAGATGAACACTGAAGCTTTCTTT. Translating it yields CASSMPGQMNTEAFF.

The chain couples TRBV28 to TRBJ2-5, with TRBD2 identical over 10 bases. Per the germline V gene, CDR1 is MDHEN and CDR2 is SYDVKM. The CDR3 has 16 amino acids. The ends lost 3 bases at V and 5 bases at J; junction bases unmatched: 9. The CDR3 DNA is TGTGCCAGCAGTTTTCTGGAGCGGGGGGGATGGGAGACCCAGTACTTC. Its translation: CASSFLERGGWETQYF.

The rearrangement links TRBV6-5 to TRBJ1-2; TRBD1 agrees at 9 bases. Germline CDR1 MNHEY, CDR2 SVGAGI. Unmatched junction bases numbered 4, after V lost 0 bases and J lost 2 bases. This CDR3 spans 16 amino acids. CDR3 nucleotide sequence: TGTGCCAGCAGTTACTCAAGCGGGACAGGGAACTATGGCTACACCTTC. Translation gives CASSYSSGTGNYGYTF.

This clone has just one count. The rearrangement joins TRBV3-1 (or the pseudogene TRBV3-2) to TRBJ2-5; possibly TRBD2 for D (5 bases). Trimming shortened V by 5 bases and J by 5 bases, and 18 bases separated the two germline ends. The germline gives CDR1 LGHDT, CDR2 YNNKEL (reference sequence). The CDR3 sequence is 15 residues long. The DNA of the CDR3 is TGTGCCAGCAGCGAGAAGCGGCCTATGGGGGAGACCCAGTACTTC. Amino acids: CASSEKRPMGETQYF.

Written as DNA, the CDR3 is TGTGCCAGCAGTGCCGGTGCCCCACCCGGGGAGCTGTTTTTT. Translating it yields CASSAGAPPGELFF. The V and J genes are TRBV7-2 and TRBJ2-2, with D unresolved. Germline values: CDR1 SGHTA, CDR2 FQGNSA. V was trimmed by 6 bases and J by 6 bases, leaving 14 bases between them. The CDR3 length is 14 residues. Full variable domain (missing parts from reference TRBV7-2 and TRBJ2-2): GAGVSQSPSNKVTEKGKDVELRCDPISGHTALYWYRQSLGQGLEFLIYFQGNSAPDKSGLPSDRFSAERTGGSVSTLTIQRTQQEDSAVYLCASSAGAPPGELFFGEGSRLTVL.

This chain links TRBV4-1 with TRBJ2-3; D gene ambiguous. Germline CDR1 MGHRA, CDR2 YSYEKL. The CDR3 has 17 residues. Trimming shortened V by 0 bases and J by 0 bases, and 13 bases separated the two germline ends. CDR3 bases: TGCGCCAGCAGCCAAGATCTTATCTTCTCTAGCACAGATACGCAGTATTTT. This translates into CASSQDLIFSSTDTQYF.

This clone was seen many times. V usage is TRBV6-1 and J usage is TRBJ1-6, with a tentative D call TRBD1 (5 bases). Germline assignment: CDR1 MNHNS and CDR2 SASEGT. Trimming removed 3 bases at V and 10 bases at J, with 19 bases between. The CDR3 is 16 residues long. The CDR3 here is CASSENVDSVSSPLHF. DNA for the CDR3: TGTGCCAGCAGTGAGAACGTCGACAGCGTCTCCTCACCCCTCCACTTT.

The sample holds a few counts of this clone. The chain employs TRBV2 and TRBJ2-7; TRBD2 matches at 12 bases. The CDR3 extends over 15 amino acids. In germline, CDR1 is SNHLY, CDR2 FYNNEI. J gave up 6 bases and V 8 bases, and 11 bases lay outside the gene matches. The CDR3 spells CASGEQGLAGGEQYF. The CDR3 bases are TGTGCCAGCGGGGAGCAGGGACTAGCGGGTGGCGAGCAGTACTTC.

The chain has TRBV11-2 and TRBJ2-3; D is uncertain. The germline CDR1 and CDR2 sequences are SGHAT and FQNNGV. This CDR3 region has 17 residues. The ends were cut back, 6 bases at V and 1 base at J, with 20 bases in the middle. CDR3 sequence reads: CASSYGWSIFRTDTQYF. The CDR3 nucleotides are TGTGCCAGCAGTTATGGTTGGTCTATATTTCGCACAGATACGCAGTATTTT.

By share, this clone counts as medium-sized. The chain joins TRBV6-1 to TRBJ1-2; no reliable D call. The V and J ends lost 1 base and 8 bases respectively, with 14 bases between them. The CDR3 has 14 residues. The germline V gene encodes CDR1 MNHNS and CDR2 SASEGT. The CDR3 nucleotides read TGTGCCAGCAGTGAAGTGGAGCAGCCGTGGGGCTACACCTTC. This translates into CASSEVEQPWGYTF.

The V and J genes are TRBV27 and TRBJ2-5; D perhaps matches TRBD2 (5 bases). The germline V and J ends were trimmed by 4 bases and 5 bases, with 17 bases remaining between them. The CDR3 runs 15 residues. Germline V gene data show CDR1 as MNHEY and CDR2 as SMNVEV (reference sequence). The CDR3 is CASSSDLSGRETQYF. CDR3 sequence (DNA): TGTGCCAGCAGTTCCGACCTAAGCGGAAGGGAGACCCAGTACTTC.

The J gene is TRBJ2-3, the V gene TRBV5-6, with 9 bases that match TRBD2. Germline CDR1 is SGHDT and CDR2 is YYEEEE. This CDR3 is 16 amino acids long. V trimming: 1 base; J trimming: 2 bases; junction bases outside the gene matches: 5. CDR3 in DNA: TGTGCCAGCAGCTTGAGACTAGCGGATTACACAGATACGCAGTATTTT. Protein: CASSLRLADYTDTQYF.